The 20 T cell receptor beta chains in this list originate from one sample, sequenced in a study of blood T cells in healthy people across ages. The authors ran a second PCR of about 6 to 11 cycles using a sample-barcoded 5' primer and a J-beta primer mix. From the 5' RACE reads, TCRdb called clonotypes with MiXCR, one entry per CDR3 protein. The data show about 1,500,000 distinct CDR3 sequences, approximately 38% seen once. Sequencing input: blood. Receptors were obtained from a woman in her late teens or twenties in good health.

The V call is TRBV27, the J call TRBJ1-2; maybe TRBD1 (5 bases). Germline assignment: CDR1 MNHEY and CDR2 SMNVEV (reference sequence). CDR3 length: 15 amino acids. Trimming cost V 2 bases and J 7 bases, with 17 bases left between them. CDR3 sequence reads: CASSLAGTPGGGYTF. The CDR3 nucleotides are TGTGCCAGCAGTTTAGCCGGGACCCCGGGCGGTGGCTACACCTTC.

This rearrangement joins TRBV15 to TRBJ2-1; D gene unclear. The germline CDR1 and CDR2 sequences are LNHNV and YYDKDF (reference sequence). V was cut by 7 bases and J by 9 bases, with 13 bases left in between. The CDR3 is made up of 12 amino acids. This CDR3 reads CATKEKGSEQFF. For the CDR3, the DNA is TGTGCCACCAAGGAAAAGGGAAGTGAGCAGTTCTTC. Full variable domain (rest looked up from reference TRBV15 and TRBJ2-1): DAMVIQNPRYQVTQFGKPVTLSCSQTLNHNVMYWYQQKSSQAPKLLFHYYDKDFNNEADTPDNFQSRRPNTSFCFLDIRSPGLGDTAMYLCATKEKGSEQFFGPGTRLTVL.

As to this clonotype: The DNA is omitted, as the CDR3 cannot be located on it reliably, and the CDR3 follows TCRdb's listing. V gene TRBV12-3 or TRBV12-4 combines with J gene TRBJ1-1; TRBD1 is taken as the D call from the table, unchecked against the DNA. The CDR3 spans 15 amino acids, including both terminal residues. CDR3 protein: CASSTSPAPDRQAFF.

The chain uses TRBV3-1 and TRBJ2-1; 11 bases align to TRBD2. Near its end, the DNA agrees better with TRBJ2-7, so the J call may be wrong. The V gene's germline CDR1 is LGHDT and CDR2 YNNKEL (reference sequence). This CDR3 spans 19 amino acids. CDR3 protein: CASSQDGTSGGNPYNEQYF. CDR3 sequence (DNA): TGTGCCAGCAGCCAGGATGGGACTAGCGGAGGGAACCCCTACAATGAGCAGTACTTC.

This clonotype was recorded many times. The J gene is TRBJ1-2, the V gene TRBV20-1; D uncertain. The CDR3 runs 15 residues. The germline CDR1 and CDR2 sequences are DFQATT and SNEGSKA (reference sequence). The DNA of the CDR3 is TGCACTATAGATAATAGTGGACGTAGCTACTATGGCTACACCTTC. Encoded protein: CTIDNSGRSYYGYTF.

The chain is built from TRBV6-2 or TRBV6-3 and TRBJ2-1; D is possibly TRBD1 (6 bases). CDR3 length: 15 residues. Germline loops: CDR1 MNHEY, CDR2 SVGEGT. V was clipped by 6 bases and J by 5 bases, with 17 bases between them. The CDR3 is CASRPTGLLDNEQFF. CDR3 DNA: TGTGCCAGCAGACCAACAGGGCTTTTAGACAATGAGCAGTTCTTC.

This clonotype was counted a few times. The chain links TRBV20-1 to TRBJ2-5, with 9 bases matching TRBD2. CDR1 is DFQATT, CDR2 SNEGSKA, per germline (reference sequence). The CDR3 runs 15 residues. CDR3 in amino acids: CSYRRAASGDNEQYF. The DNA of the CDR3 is TGCAGCTACCGGAGAGCGGCTAGCGGGGACAATGAGCAGTACTTC.

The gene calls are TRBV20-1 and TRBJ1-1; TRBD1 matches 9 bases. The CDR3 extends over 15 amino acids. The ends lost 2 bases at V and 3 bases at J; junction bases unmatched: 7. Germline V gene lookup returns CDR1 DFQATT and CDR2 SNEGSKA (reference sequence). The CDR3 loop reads CSARTTGGRDTEAFF. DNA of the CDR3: TGCAGTGCTAGAACCACAGGGGGCAGAGACACTGAAGCTTTCTTT.

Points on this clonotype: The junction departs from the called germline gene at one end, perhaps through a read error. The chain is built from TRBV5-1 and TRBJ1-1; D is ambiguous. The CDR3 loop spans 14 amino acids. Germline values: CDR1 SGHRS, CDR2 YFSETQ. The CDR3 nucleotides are TGCGCCAGCATCTTGGGTGACAAGAACACTGAAGCTTTCTTT. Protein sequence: CASILGDKNTEAFF. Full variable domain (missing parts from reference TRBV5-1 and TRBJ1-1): KAGVTQTPRYLIKTRGQQVTLSCSPISGHRSVSWYQQTPGQGLQFLFEYFSETQRNKGNFPGRFSGRQFSNSRSEMNVSTLELGDSALYLCASILGDKNTEAFFGQGTRLTVV.

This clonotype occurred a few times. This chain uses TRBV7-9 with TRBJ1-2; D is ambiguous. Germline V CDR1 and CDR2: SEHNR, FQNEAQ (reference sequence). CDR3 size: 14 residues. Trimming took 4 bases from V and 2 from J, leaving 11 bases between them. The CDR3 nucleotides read TGTGCCAGCAGCTCGATGACGGGGAACTATGGCTACACCTTC. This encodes CASSSMTGNYGYTF.

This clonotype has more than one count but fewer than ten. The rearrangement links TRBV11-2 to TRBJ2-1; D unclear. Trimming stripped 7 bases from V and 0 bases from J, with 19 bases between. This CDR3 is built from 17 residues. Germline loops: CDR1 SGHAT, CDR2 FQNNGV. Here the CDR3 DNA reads TGTGCCAGCAACCCGAAAAGCGCCCTAAGCTCCTACAATGAGCAGTTCTTC. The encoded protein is CASNPKSALSSYNEQFF.

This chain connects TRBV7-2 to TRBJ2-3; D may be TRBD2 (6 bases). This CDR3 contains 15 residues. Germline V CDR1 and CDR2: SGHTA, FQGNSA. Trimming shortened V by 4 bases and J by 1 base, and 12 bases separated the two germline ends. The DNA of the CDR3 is TGTGCCAGCAGCTATTGGACTACCCGCACAGATACGCAGTATTTT. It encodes CASSYWTTRTDTQYF.

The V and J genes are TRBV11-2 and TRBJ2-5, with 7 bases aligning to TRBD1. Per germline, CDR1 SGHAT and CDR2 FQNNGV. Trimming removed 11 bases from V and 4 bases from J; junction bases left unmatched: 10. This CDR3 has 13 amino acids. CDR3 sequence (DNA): TGTGCCGGGGCAGGGGGTCTTGTAGAGACCCAGTACTTC. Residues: CAGAGGLVETQYF.

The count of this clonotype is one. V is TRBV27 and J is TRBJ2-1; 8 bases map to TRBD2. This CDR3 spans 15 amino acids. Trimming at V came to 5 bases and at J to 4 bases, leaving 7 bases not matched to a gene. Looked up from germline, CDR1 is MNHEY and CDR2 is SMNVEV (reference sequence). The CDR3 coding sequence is TGTGCCAGCAGTACGGGAAGCGGGAGTTACAATGAGCAGTTCTTC. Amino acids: CASSTGSGSYNEQFF.

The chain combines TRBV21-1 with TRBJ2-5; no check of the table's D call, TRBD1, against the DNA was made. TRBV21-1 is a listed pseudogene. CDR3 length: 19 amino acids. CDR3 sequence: CASSRGRGRLRPHQETQYF. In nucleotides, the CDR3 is TGTGCCAGCAGCCGGGGGAGGGGGAGACTCCGTCCCCACCAAGAGACCCAGTACTTC.

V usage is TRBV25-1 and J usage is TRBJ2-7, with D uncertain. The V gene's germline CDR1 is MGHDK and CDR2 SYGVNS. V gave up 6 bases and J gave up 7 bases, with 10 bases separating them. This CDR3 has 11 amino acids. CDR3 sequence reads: CASRRSSEQYF. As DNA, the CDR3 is TGTGCCAGCAGGCGATCAAGTGAGCAGTACTTC.

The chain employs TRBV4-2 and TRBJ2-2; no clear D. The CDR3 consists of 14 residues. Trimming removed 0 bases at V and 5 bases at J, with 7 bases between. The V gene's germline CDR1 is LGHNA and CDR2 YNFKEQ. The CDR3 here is CASSQDSVTGELFF. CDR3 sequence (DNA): TGTGCCAGCAGCCAAGATTCGGTTACCGGGGAGCTGTTTTTT.

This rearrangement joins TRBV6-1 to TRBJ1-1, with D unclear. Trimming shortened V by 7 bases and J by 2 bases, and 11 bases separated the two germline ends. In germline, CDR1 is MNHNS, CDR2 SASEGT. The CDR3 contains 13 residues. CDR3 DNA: TGTGCCAGCATTGAGGCGATTAACACTGAAGCTTTCTTT. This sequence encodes CASIEAINTEAFF.

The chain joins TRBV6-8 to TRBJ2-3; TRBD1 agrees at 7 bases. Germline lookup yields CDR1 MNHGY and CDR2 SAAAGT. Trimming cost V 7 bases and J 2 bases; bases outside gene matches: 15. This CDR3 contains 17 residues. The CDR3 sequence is CASNPTEHRGLTDTQYF. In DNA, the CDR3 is TGTGCCAGCAACCCGACAGAACACAGGGGTCTCACAGATACGCAGTATTTT.

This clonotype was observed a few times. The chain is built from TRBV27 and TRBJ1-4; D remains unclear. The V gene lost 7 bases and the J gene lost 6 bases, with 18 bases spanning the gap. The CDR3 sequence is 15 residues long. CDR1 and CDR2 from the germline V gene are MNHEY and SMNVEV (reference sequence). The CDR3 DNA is TGTGCCAGCACCCAGGCTGGTGGAGCAGATGAAAAACTGTTTTTT. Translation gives CASTQAGGADEKLFF.